A single sample is the source of the 29 T cell receptor beta chains below, sequenced in a study of blood T cell repertoires in COVID-19. Repertoires were generated with immunoSEQ multiplex PCR, while TCRdb's copy carries only in-frame clones and drops some. Seen here are 300,000 to 400,000 clones, 70% to 90% observed once, and the top ten hold about 1.5%. The specimen was peripheral blood. Receptors originate from a young woman with COVID-19, enrolled during active disease.

This clone was counted once. The chain joins TRBV28 to TRBJ1-2, with 8 bases identical to TRBD1. The germline CDR1 and CDR2 sequences are MDHEN and SYDVKM. The CDR3 covers 12 residues. V gave up 11 bases and J gave up 2 bases; unmatched junction bases: 4. The CDR3 nucleotides are TGTGCCGGGGGACAGGTCAACTATGGCTACACCTTC. As protein: CAGGQVNYGYTF.

V is TRBV9 and J is TRBJ2-2, with a weak D call TRBD1 (5 bases). Trimming cost V 2 bases and J 7 bases, with 6 bases left between them. The CDR3 has 12 amino acids. CDR1 and CDR2 (germline): SGDLS, YYNGEE. Written as DNA, the CDR3 is TGTGCCAGCAGCGTTACAGGCGGGGAGCTGTTTTTT. This sequence encodes CASSVTGGELFF.

This chain links TRBV24-1 with TRBJ2-3, with TRBD1 identical over 9 bases. The V and J ends lost 4 bases and 5 bases, in that order; junction bases with no gene match: 9. From germline, CDR1 is KGHDR and CDR2 SFDVKD. The CDR3 loop spans 16 amino acids. This CDR3 is CATSDPGQGPGDTQYF. The DNA of the CDR3 is TGTGCCACCAGTGACCCAGGACAGGGGCCGGGAGATACGCAGTATTTT.

This clone was detected once. The V gene is TRBV4-1, the J gene TRBJ2-6; TRBD2 might be the D (6 bases). Germline lookup yields CDR1 MGHRA and CDR2 YSYEKL. CDR3 length: 18 amino acids. V was cut by 2 bases and J by 4 bases, with 18 bases left in between. CDR3 bases: TGCGCCAGCAGCCAACCTCACCTAACTAGCACCGGGGCCAACGTCCTGACTTTC. It translates to CASSQPHLTSTGANVLTF.

The chain links TRBV24-1 to TRBJ2-3; a possible D gene is TRBD1 (6 bases). Germline CDR1 is KGHDR and CDR2 is SFDVKD. V was pared by 7 bases and J by 0 bases, with 10 bases between. This CDR3 has 14 residues. The CDR3 reads CATRAGASTDTQYF. DNA for the CDR3: TGTGCCACCAGGGCAGGGGCGAGCACAGATACGCAGTATTTT.

This chain links TRBV9 with TRBJ2-3; TRBD1 might be the D (7 bases). CDR1 SGDLS and CDR2 YYNGEE come from the germline V gene. V was pared by 7 bases and J by 0 bases, with 12 bases between. This CDR3 comprises 14 residues. The CDR3 loop reads CASGRGQSTDTQYF. The CDR3, as DNA: TGTGCCAGCGGGCGGGGACAGAGCACAGATACGCAGTATTTT.

This chain uses TRBV29-1 with TRBJ1-2; TRBD1 is a possible D gene (6 bases). V was shortened by 6 bases and J by 4 bases, with 15 bases between the two germline ends. The V gene's germline CDR1 is SQVTM and CDR2 ANQGSEA. The CDR3 length is 13 residues. DNA of the CDR3: TGCAGCGTGGGGGCCCTAGGAGGCTATGGCTACACCTTC. It translates to CSVGALGGYGYTF.

J is TRBJ2-5 and V is TRBV12-3 or TRBV12-4; unclear D gene. Trimming removed 3 bases from V and 5 bases from J, with 10 bases in between. The CDR3 totals 13 residues. The CDR3 nucleotides are TGTGCCAGCAGTTTGGTGAGGTACGAGACCCAGTACTTC. This encodes CASSLVRYETQYF.

This sequence joins TRBV6-5 and TRBJ2-3; D is perhaps TRBD2 (5 bases). CDR1 is MNHEY and CDR2 is SVGAGI in the germline V gene. CDR3 length: 15 residues. The V gene lost 6 bases and the J gene lost 0 bases, with 13 bases spanning the gap. The CDR3 loop is CASRGGGPSTDTQYF. The CDR3 coding sequence is TGTGCCAGCAGAGGAGGTGGCCCTAGCACAGATACGCAGTATTTT.

The J gene is TRBJ2-7, the V gene TRBV3-1 (or the pseudogene TRBV3-2); TRBD1 aligns across 8 bases. CDR1 is LGHDT, CDR2 YNNKEL, per germline (reference sequence). V trimming: 1 base; J trimming: 2 bases; junction bases outside the gene matches: 4. CDR3 length: 15 amino acids. The CDR3 is CASSQAATGAYEQYF. The CDR3 DNA reads as TGTGCCAGCAGCCAAGCAGCGACAGGGGCCTACGAGCAGTACTTC.

V gene TRBV28 combines with J gene TRBJ1-1; TRBD1 matches 8 bases. Germline CDR1 is MDHEN and CDR2 is SYDVKM. V lost 6 bases to trimming and J lost 10 bases; unmatched junction nucleotides: 10. The CDR3 loop spans 13 amino acids. The CDR3 sequence is CASRTLNRGGAFF. The CDR3 DNA reads as TGTGCCAGCAGAACTCTTAACAGGGGGGGAGCTTTCTTT.

The chain couples TRBV6-5 to TRBJ1-5; D not resolved. Per the germline V gene, CDR1 is MNHEY and CDR2 is SVGAGI. The CDR3 consists of 14 residues. Trimming took 6 bases from V and 3 from J, leaving 12 bases between them. The CDR3 sequence: CASSLTAINQPQHF. CDR3 bases: TGTGCCAGCAGCCTAACAGCTATCAATCAGCCCCAGCATTTT.

V gene TRBV5-6 combines with J gene TRBJ1-2; 7 bases align to TRBD1. The CDR3 has 14 residues. After removal of 5 bases from V and 5 bases from J, the junction contained 9 bases not matched to a gene. Germline loops: CDR1 SGHDT, CDR2 YYEEEE. The CDR3 DNA reads TGTGCCAGCAGACCGGGACAGAAATTTTATGGCTACACCTTC. Translated, it gives CASRPGQKFYGYTF.

The V call is TRBV19, the J call TRBJ1-3, with a weak D call TRBD1 (6 bases). The germline gives CDR1 LNHDA, CDR2 SQIVND (reference sequence). There are 15 residues in the CDR3. V was shortened by 5 bases and J by 0 bases, with 11 bases between the two germline ends. CDR3 bases: TGTGCCAGTAGTCGACAGGACGACTCTGGAAACACCATATATTTT. This translates into CASSRQDDSGNTIYF.

This sequence joins TRBV5-8 and TRBJ1-1, with D perhaps matching TRBD1 (5 bases). V shed 3 bases and J shed 5 bases, with 11 bases lying between them. Looked up from germline, CDR1 is SGHTS and CDR2 is YDEGEE. The CDR3 length is 13 residues. The CDR3 region is CASSYRSRTEAFF. CDR3 coding DNA: TGTGCCAGCAGCTACAGGTCCAGGACTGAAGCTTTCTTT.

The chain is built from TRBV2 and TRBJ1-4; the match to TRBD1 covers 8 bases. CDR3 length equals 13 residues. CDR1 SNHLY and CDR2 FYNNEI come from the germline V gene. V lost 5 bases, J lost 8 bases, and 4 bases stayed unmatched. The CDR3, as DNA: TGTGCCAGCAGTATTACAGGGGGGGAAAAACTGTTTTTT. Protein: CASSITGGEKLFF.

The CDR3 here is CASSLVGGKRTEAFF. The CDR3 DNA follows: TGTGCCAGCAGCTTAGTGGGAGGGAAAAGGACTGAAGCTTTCTTT. This rearrangement joins TRBV7-9 to TRBJ1-1; the D is unclear. Germline values: CDR1 SEHNR, CDR2 FQNEAQ (reference sequence). This CDR3 spans 15 amino acids. The germline V and J ends were trimmed by 1 base and 5 bases, with 14 bases remaining between them.

The CDR3 spells CASSLSDSYGYTF. The CDR3 DNA sequence: TGTGCCAGCAGTTTATCCGACTCCTATGGCTACACCTTC. The rearrangement uses TRBV28 and TRBJ1-2; D not certain. In germline, CDR1 is MDHEN, CDR2 SYDVKM. Trimming cost V 1 base and J 4 bases, with 7 bases left between them. The CDR3 covers 13 residues.

The chain uses TRBV3-1 (or the pseudogene TRBV3-2) and TRBJ2-3; 16 bases are a match to TRBD2. Germline values: CDR1 LGHDT, CDR2 YNNKEL (reference sequence). The CDR3 runs to 19 residues. The junction had 8 bases not matched to a gene; V was cut back by 4 bases and J by 1 base. CDR3 in amino acids: CASSPNRGLAGGCTDTQYF. The CDR3 DNA reads TGTGCCAGCAGCCCCAACAGGGGACTAGCGGGGGGGTGCACAGATACGCAGTATTTT.

The chain is built from TRBV2 and TRBJ1-3, with 9 bases fitting TRBD1. V gave up 4 bases and J gave up 3 bases; unmatched junction bases: 1. Germline CDR1 is SNHLY and CDR2 is FYNNEI. The CDR3 has 14 residues. The CDR3 coding sequence is TGTGCCAGCAGTGGACAGGGGGTTGGAAACACCATATATTTT. Protein: CASSGQGVGNTIYF.

The V and J genes are TRBV11-2 and TRBJ2-7, with 9 bases identical to TRBD1. CDR1 is SGHAT and CDR2 is FQNNGV in the germline V gene. After removal of 8 bases from V and 2 bases from J, the junction contained 1 base not matched to a gene. This CDR3 contains 12 residues. In nucleotides, the CDR3 is TGTGCCAGCGGGACAGGGACCTACGAGCAGTACGTC. It specifies CASGTGTYEQYV.

The chain carries TRBV18 and TRBJ1-1, with D perhaps matching TRBD1 (5 bases). The CDR3 is 16 residues long. Trimming cost V 3 bases and J 0 bases, with 14 bases left between them. CDR1 KGHSH and CDR2 LQKENI come from the germline V gene. The CDR3 loop reads CASSPASGMVNTEAFF. The DNA for the CDR3 is TGTGCCAGCTCACCGGCCTCAGGGATGGTGAACACTGAAGCTTTCTTT.

V is TRBV14 and J is TRBJ1-1; TRBD1 aligns across 7 bases. The CDR3 contains 13 residues. Losses at the gene ends were 8 bases for V and 2 bases for J; bases not matched to a gene: 5. Germline V gene sequence: CDR1 SGHDN, CDR2 FVKESK. CDR3 sequence (DNA): TGTGCCAGCTCGGGACAGAGTAACACTGAAGCTTTCTTT. Amino acids: CASSGQSNTEAFF.

J is TRBJ1-2 and V is TRBV29-1; 7 bases fit TRBD1. CDR1 and CDR2 (germline): SQVTM, ANQGSEA. The V and J ends lost 3 bases and 4 bases, in that order; junction bases with no gene match: 11. This CDR3 is built from 15 residues. CDR3 loop: CSVEGLGTASYGYTF. Here the CDR3 DNA reads TGCAGCGTTGAGGGGCTAGGGACAGCCTCCTATGGCTACACCTTC.

The chain recombines TRBV4-2 with TRBJ1-4, with 7 bases that match TRBD1. CDR3 length: 15 amino acids. The trim removed 0 bases at V and 5 bases at J, leaving 3 bases unmatched. Germline V gives CDR1 LGHNA, CDR2 YNFKEQ. CDR3 in amino acids: CASSQEYRGNEKLFF. In DNA, the CDR3 is TGTGCCAGCAGCCAAGAATACAGGGGAAATGAAAAACTGTTTTTT.

V gene TRBV13 combines with J gene TRBJ1-6, with 9 nucleotides matching TRBD1. In germline, CDR1 is PRHDT, CDR2 FYEKMQ (reference sequence). This CDR3 has 16 residues. Trimming at V came to 5 bases and at J to 7 bases, leaving 9 bases not matched to a gene. CDR3: CASSTRTGARNSPLHF. The CDR3 DNA sequence: TGTGCCAGCAGCACGCGGACAGGGGCGAGGAATTCACCCCTCCACTTT.

V usage is TRBV6-6 and J usage is TRBJ2-5, with 7 bases matching TRBD1. The length of the CDR3 is 13 residues. Germline V gives CDR1 MNHNY, CDR2 SVGAGI (reference sequence). V lost 6 bases and J lost 7; bases outside the gene matches: 8. The DNA for the CDR3 is TGTGCCAGCAGGACCACAGGGGATGGGACCCAGTACTTC. Its protein product is CASRTTGDGTQYF.

V usage is TRBV4-1 and J usage is TRBJ2-1, with TRBD2 matching over 9 bases. The germline gives CDR1 MGHRA, CDR2 YSYEKL. J gave up 10 bases and V 3 bases, and 10 bases lay outside the gene matches. This CDR3 contains 15 residues. CDR3 residues: CASSHGAGGPLEQFF. In DNA, the CDR3 is TGCGCCAGCAGCCACGGTGCGGGGGGGCCACTCGAGCAGTTCTTC.

The rearrangement uses TRBV2 and TRBJ2-7; possibly TRBD1 for D (7 bases). The V and J ends lost 5 bases and 3 bases respectively, with 17 bases between them. This CDR3 region has 15 residues. CDR1 and CDR2 from the germline V gene are SNHLY and FYNNEI. The CDR3 nucleotides read TGTGCCAGCAGTCAGGAGGGGACAGACCTCTACGAGCAGTACGTC. Protein sequence: CASSQEGTDLYEQYV.